This TCR beta chain was sequenced during a study of T cells in Graves' hyperthyroidism and ophthalmopathy. Study-wide context: Peripheral blood was acquired at first diagnosis, ahead of any therapy whatsoever. Whole-study findings and limits: The blood repertoire included most of the expanded thyroid clonotypes above 0.001.

Each person with ophthalmopathy scored at least 3 on the Clinical Activity Score, reached NOSPECS grade 4 or higher, and had been ill under 3 months. A roughly 9.7 ml volume of fresh peripheral blood provided the PBMCs. The CDR3 runs 15 residues. Germline V gene lookup returns CDR1 SGHRS and CDR2 YFSETQ. With 2 bases removed from V and 6 bases from J, the gap between germline ends came to 14 bases. What was amplified from RNA transcripts were TCR beta CDR3 regions. The TCR CDR3 first-round RT-PCR relied on the HTBI primer set. TCRdb recomputed calls from the multiplex PCR reads with MiXCR, one row per CDR3 protein. The table records 600,000 to 700,000 distinct CDR3 sequences, roughly 15% of them present only once. This clonotype was counted at least ten times. Its matching antigen is unknown.

The receptor's source is a middle-aged woman with Graves' ophthalmopathy. The rearrangement joins TRBV5-1 to TRBJ2-2; D is perhaps TRBD2 (5 bases). The sample taken for sequencing was blood. CDR3 sequence (DNA): TGCGCCAGCAGCTTCCGGGATACCACTGCCGGGGAGCTGTTTTTT. Its protein product is CASSFRDTTAGELFF.